This TCR beta chain derives from a study of early T cells in non-severe SARS-CoV-2 infection. Study-level information: Investigators sequenced bulk RNA drawn from unsorted whole blood, and chains remained unpaired. Study findings and constraints: VDJdb matches were skewed toward anti-spike CD8 T cell responses.

In the case of this clonotype: Its cognate antigen is unknown.

This CDR3 contains 12 residues. V lost 5 bases and J 6 bases, leaving 10 bases between the germline ends. Looked up from germline, CDR1 is SQVTM and CDR2 is ANQGSEA. In the library, individual cDNA molecules carried attached unique molecular identifiers. TCRdb fed the 5' RACE reads into MiXCR, producing one record per CDR3 protein. The data show some 58,000 distinct CDR3 sequences, over 10% seen once. The sample taken for sequencing was whole blood. This sequence originates from an adult who was a healthcare worker with PCR-confirmed SARS-CoV-2 infection or an uninfected control (not recorded which). The chain recombines TRBV29-1 with TRBJ2-2, with D unresolved. The CDR3 region is CSVNNVAGELFF. CDR3 DNA sequence: TGCAGCGTTAATAACGTTGCCGGGGAGCTGTTTTTT.